A selection of T cell receptor beta chains follows, all from one sample in a study of control samples from healthy donors and cancer patients. The data were produced by immunoSEQ multiplex PCR, yet TCRdb's version contains in-frame clones alone and is incomplete. In the table there are roughly 220,000 clones, roughly 94% of which are singletons. Sequencing used blood. These receptors were taken from a man aged 45-65 years in good health. Each CDR3 is given with its conserved first and last residue. D genes are given only for firm matches. The size field is filled for only some rows; it gives once, few, many or a size class.

clone size	J gene	D gene	V gene	CDR3 DNA	CDR3 protein
-	TRBJ2-2	TRBD2	TRBV9	TGTGCCAGCAGCGATCAGCGGGGGGGCCCCTCCACGAGGGGGGAGCTGTTTTTT	CASSDQRGGPSTRGELFF
-	TRBJ2-4	-	TRBV28	TGTGCCAGCAACGAAGCGGTAGCCAAAAACATTCAGTACTTC	CASNEAVAKNIQYF
-	TRBJ1-1	-	TRBV5-1	TGCGCCAGCAGCTTGTGGCTCGGGACTGAAGCTTTCTTT	CASSLWLGTEAFF
-	TRBJ1-1	-	TRBV2	TGTGCCAGCATGCGGGACACTGAAGCTTTCTTT	CASMRDTEAFF
-	TRBJ2-7	-	TRBV11-1	TGTGCCAGCAGCCCGCAAGGGCAGCCATCCTACGAGCAGTACTTC	CASSPQGQPSYEQYF
few	TRBJ1-4	-	TRBV4-1	TGCGCCAGCAGCCAAGAAGGTGGGGCCGCGAGCGAAAAACTGTTTTTT	CASSQEGGAASEKLFF
-	TRBJ1-1	-	TRBV4-3	TGCGCCAGCAGACCGGGGGGCGGGGTGAGCACTGAAGCTTTCTTT	CASRPGGGVSTEAFF
once	TRBJ1-5	-	TRBV2	TGTGCCAGCAGAGTAAGGGACGTGAAACATTTT	CASRVRDVKHF
-	TRBJ2-3	-	TRBV12-3/TRBV12-4	TGTGCCAGCAGTTTGGTTTCCTATACGCAGTATTTT	CASSLVSYTQYF
-	TRBJ2-6	TRBD1	TRBV30	TGTGCCTGGAGTGAGGGGGCAACTGGGGCCAACGTCCTGACTTTC	CAWSEGATGANVLTF
-	TRBJ1-3	-	TRBV28	TGTGCCAGCAGTGCCGGTGGGATGCCTGGAAACACCATATATTTT	CASSAGGMPGNTIYF
-	TRBJ2-5	TRBD2	TRBV24-1	TGTGCCACCAGTGATCCCGGGACTAGCGGAGAGACCCAGTACTTC	CATSDPGTSGETQYF
-	TRBJ1-2	-	TRBV12-3/TRBV12-4	TGTGCCAGCAGAACAGACTATGGCTACACCTTC	CASRTDYGYTF
-	TRBJ2-2	-	TRBV5-1	TGCGCCAGCAGCTTGGCAGGGGACACCGGGGAGCTGTTTTTT	CASSLAGDTGELFF
-	TRBJ1-2	-	TRBV7-9	TGTGCCAGCAGCTTATCCGGGTTTGGCTACACCTTC	CASSLSGFGYTF
-	TRBJ1-5	TRBD1	TRBV18	TGTGCCAGCTCACCAGCCGGGACAGGGTACAATCAGCCCCAGCATTTT	CASSPAGTGYNQPQHF
-	TRBJ2-7	-	TRBV6-5	TGTGCCACCCGCGGGGGGCAGGGGGGGGCCTACGAGCAGTACTTC	CATRGGQGGAYEQYF
-	TRBJ2-2	TRBD2	TRBV7-6	TGTGCCAGCAGCCCCCGAGAGCTAGCGGGGTCGAACACCGGGGAGCTGTTTTTT	CASSPRELAGSNTGELFF
-	TRBJ1-5	-	TRBV20-1	TGCAGTGCTAGTCCCGATCAGCCCCAGCATTTT	CSASPDQPQHF
-	TRBJ1-5	-	TRBV7-9	TGTGCCAGCAGCTTAGGGGGAGGGCAGCCCCAGCATTTT	CASSLGGGQPQHF
-	TRBJ2-5	-	TRBV6-6	TGTGCCAGCAGTGATACCCCGAGGGGGAAAGAGACCCAGTACTTC	CASSDTPRGKETQYF
-	TRBJ1-2	-	TRBV4-1	TGCGCCAGCAGCCAGGAGGTGTCTCTCGTTAAGGGAACCTTC	CASSQEVSLVKGTF
few	TRBJ1-6	-	TRBV6-5	TGTGCCAGCAGTTATGGGACTGAGAATTCACCCCTCCACTTT	CASSYGTENSPLHF
-	TRBJ2-3	TRBD2	TRBV9	TGTGCCAGCAGCGTAGCTGGCGGGGGGTATGATACGCAGTATTTT	CASSVAGGGYDTQYF
-	TRBJ2-5	-	TRBV7-9	TGTGCCAGCAGCTTTACCCTAGGGACCCAAGAGACCCAGTACTTC	CASSFTLGTQETQYF
-	TRBJ1-5	-	TRBV5-5	TGTGCCAGCAGCCCCGCCGGAAGCAATCAGCCCCAGCATTTT	CASSPAGSNQPQHF
-	TRBJ1-5	-	TRBV3-1/TRBV3-2	TGTGCCAGCAGCCGGGGGGAAAATCAGCCCCAGCATTTT	CASSRGENQPQHF
-	TRBJ1-1	TRBD1	TRBV5-1	TGCGCCAGCAGCCCGTGGACAGGGAGGAACACTGAAGCTTTCTTT	CASSPWTGRNTEAFF
-	TRBJ1-6	-	TRBV14	TGTGCCAGCAGCCAGGGGACAAGGGATTCACCCCTCCACTTT	CASSQGTRDSPLHF
once	TRBJ1-2	TRBD1	TRBV5-1	TGCGCCAGCAGCCCAGGGGACAGCATAATCTATGGCTACACCTTC	CASSPGDSIIYGYTF
-	TRBJ1-6	TRBD1	TRBV6-5	TGTGCCAGCAACACATGGACAGGGGGTAGTTCACCCCTCCACTTT	CASNTWTGGSSPLHF
-	TRBJ2-2	-	TRBV18	TGTGCCAGCTCATCCCGGACAGCCGCGAACACCGGGGAGCTGTTTTTT	CASSSRTAANTGELFF
-	TRBJ2-1	-	TRBV7-2	TGTGCCAGCAGCTTAAGGGCAGGGTCGGTTAATGAGCAGTTCTTC	CASSLRAGSVNEQFF
-	TRBJ1-6	-	TRBV4-3	TGCGCCAGCAGCCAAGAATGGATCGACAATTCACCCCTCCACTTT	CASSQEWIDNSPLHF
-	TRBJ1-4	TRBD1	TRBV5-1	TGCGCCAGCAGCCCGGGACAGGCAAATGAAAAACTGTTTTTT	CASSPGQANEKLFF
-	TRBJ1-3	-	TRBV6-5	TGTGCCAGCACCGCAGGGGTTGGAAACACCATATATTTT	CASTAGVGNTIYF
-	TRBJ2-7	-	TRBV11-2	TGTGCCAGCAGCTTAGGCGGGGCTTCCTACGAGCAGTACTTC	CASSLGGASYEQYF
-	TRBJ1-5	-	TRBV27	TGTGCCAGCAGTGGGCAGATCAATCAGCCCCAGCATTTT	CASSGQINQPQHF
-	TRBJ1-5	TRBD1	TRBV6-5	TGTGCCAGCAAACAGGGGCCGAATCAGCCCCAGCATTTT	CASKQGPNQPQHF
-	TRBJ1-1	-	TRBV2	TGTGCCAGCTCTTACACTGAAGCTTTCTTT	CASSYTEAFF
-	TRBJ2-5	TRBD2	TRBV11-2	TGTGCCAGCAGCCCCCGCAGCGGGGGAGAGACCCAGTACTTC	CASSPRSGGETQYF
-	TRBJ1-3	-	TRBV5-5	TGTGCCAGCAGCGACCTATCTGGAAACACCATATATTTT	CASSDLSGNTIYF
-	TRBJ2-7	-	TRBV6-2/TRBV6-3	TGTGCCAGCAGTCATGGACAGTCTGCCTACGAGCAGTACTTC	CASSHGQSAYEQYF
-	TRBJ2-7	TRBD2	TRBV2	TGTGCCAGCGGTAGGGCTAGCGGGGACTCTTCCTACGAGCAGTACTTC	CASGRASGDSSYEQYF
-	TRBJ2-3	TRBD2	TRBV6-2/TRBV6-3	TGTGCCAGCAGTTACAACGGGGGGGTCACAGATACGCAGTATTTT	CASSYNGGVTDTQYF
-	TRBJ2-1	-	TRBV7-9	TGTGCCAGCAGCTTACCTACATACAATGAGCAGTTCTTC	CASSLPTYNEQFF
few	TRBJ1-2	-	TRBV28	TGTGCCAGCAGTTCTAACTATGGCTACACCTTC	CASSSNYGYTF
-	TRBJ2-7	TRBD2	TRBV6-2/TRBV6-3	TGTGCCAGCAGCAGACTAGCGGGGGACTCCTACGAGCAGTACTTC	CASSRLAGDSYEQYF
-	TRBJ1-2	TRBD1	TRBV4-1	TGCGCCAGCAGCCAGGCTGCGGACAGGGGCCCCTATGGCTACACCTTC	CASSQAADRGPYGYTF
-	TRBJ1-5	-	TRBV28	TGTGCCAGCAGTCGCGCGACATTGAGCAATCAGCCCCAGCATTTT	CASSRATLSNQPQHF
-	TRBJ1-2	-	TRBV28	TGTGCCAGCGGGCCCCGACGGGGTGGCTACACCTTC	CASGPRRGGYTF
-	TRBJ1-3	TRBD1	TRBV19	TGTGCCAGTAGTAAGGTACAGGGGGCGACTGGAAACACCATATATTTT	CASSKVQGATGNTIYF
-	TRBJ1-6	-	TRBV9	TGTGCCAGCAGCGTAGGAACGGTCGGGGGGCCCCCCCTCCACTTT	CASSVGTVGGPPLHF
-	TRBJ1-5	-	TRBV5-1	TGCGCCAGCAGCTTGGCCATGGGGGACAATCAGCCCCAGCATTTT	CASSLAMGDNQPQHF
-	TRBJ2-3	TRBD1	TRBV5-1	TGCGCCAGCCAACGGGACAGGGGGACAGATACGCAGTATTTT	CASQRDRGTDTQYF